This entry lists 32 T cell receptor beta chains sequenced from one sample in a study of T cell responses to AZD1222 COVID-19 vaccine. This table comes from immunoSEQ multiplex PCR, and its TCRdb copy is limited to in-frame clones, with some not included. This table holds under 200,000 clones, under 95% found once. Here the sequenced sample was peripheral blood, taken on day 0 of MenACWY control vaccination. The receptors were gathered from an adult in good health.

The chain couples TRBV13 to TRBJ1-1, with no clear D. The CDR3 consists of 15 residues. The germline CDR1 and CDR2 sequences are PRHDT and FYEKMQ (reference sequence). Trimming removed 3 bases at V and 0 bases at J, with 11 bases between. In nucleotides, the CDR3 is TGTGCCAGCAGCTTCCGGCCGGGGATGAACACTGAAGCTTTCTTT. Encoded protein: CASSFRPGMNTEAFF.

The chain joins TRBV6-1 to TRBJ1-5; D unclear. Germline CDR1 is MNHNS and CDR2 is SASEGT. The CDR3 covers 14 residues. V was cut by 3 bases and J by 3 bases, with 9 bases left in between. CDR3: CASSEGSVNQPQHF. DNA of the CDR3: TGTGCCAGCAGTGAGGGGTCCGTCAATCAGCCCCAGCATTTT.

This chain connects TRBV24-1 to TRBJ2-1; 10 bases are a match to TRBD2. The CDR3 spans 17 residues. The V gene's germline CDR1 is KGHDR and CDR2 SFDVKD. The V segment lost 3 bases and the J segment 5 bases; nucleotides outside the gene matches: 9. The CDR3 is CATSDGPLAGVNNEQFF. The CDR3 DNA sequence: TGTGCCACCAGTGATGGCCCTCTAGCGGGGGTAAACAATGAGCAGTTCTTC.

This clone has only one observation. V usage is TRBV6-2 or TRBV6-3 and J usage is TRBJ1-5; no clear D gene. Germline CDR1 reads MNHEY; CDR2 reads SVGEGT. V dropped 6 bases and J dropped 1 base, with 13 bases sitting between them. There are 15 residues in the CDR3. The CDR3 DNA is TGTGCCAGCAGCGGGGTGTTCCAGAGCAATCAGCCCCAGCATTTT. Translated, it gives CASSGVFQSNQPQHF.

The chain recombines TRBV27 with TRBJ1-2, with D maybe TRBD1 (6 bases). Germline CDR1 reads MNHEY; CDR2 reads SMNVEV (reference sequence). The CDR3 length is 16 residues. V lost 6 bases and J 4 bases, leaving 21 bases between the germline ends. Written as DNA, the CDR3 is TGTGCCAGCAGGAACCAGGGGCTGCGGACTGGCTATGGCTACACCTTC. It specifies CASRNQGLRTGYGYTF.

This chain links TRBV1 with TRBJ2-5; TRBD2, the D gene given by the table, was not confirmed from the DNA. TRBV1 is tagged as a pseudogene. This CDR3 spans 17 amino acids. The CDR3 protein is CTSSQDRGTSIVKTQYF. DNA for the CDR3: TGCACCAGCAGCCAAGATAGGGGGACTAGCATTGTAAAGACCCAGTACTTC.

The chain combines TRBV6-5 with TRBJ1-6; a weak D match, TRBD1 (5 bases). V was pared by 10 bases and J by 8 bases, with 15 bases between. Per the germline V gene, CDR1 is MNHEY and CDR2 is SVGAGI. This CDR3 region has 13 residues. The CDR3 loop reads CATGPRGDSPLHF. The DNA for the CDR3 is TGTGCCACCGGGCCGAGGGGAGATTCACCCCTCCACTTT.

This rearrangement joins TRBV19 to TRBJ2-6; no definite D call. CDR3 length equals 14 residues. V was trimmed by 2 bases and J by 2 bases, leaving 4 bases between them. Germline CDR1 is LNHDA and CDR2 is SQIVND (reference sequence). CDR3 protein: CASSISAGANVLTF. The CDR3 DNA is TGTGCCAGTAGTATATCCGCTGGGGCCAACGTCCTGACTTTC.

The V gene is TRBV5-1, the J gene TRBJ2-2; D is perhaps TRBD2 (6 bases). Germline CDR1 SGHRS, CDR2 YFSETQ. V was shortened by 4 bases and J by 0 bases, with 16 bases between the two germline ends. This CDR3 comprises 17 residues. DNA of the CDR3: TGCGCCAGCAGCCCAACCAGCGGCGGGGCGAACACCGGGGAGCTGTTTTTT. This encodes CASSPTSGGANTGELFF.

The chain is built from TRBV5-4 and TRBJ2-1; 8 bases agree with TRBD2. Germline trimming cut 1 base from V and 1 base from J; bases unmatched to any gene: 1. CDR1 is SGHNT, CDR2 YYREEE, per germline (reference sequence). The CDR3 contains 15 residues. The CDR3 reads CASSLKRESYNEQFF. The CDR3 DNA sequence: TGTGCCAGCAGCTTGAAGCGGGAGTCCTACAATGAGCAGTTCTTC.

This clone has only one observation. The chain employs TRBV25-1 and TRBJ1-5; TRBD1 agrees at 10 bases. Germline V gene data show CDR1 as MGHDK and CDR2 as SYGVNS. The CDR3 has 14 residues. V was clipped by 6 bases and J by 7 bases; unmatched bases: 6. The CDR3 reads CASRGTGESQPQHF. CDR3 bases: TGTGCCAGCAGAGGGACAGGGGAGAGCCAGCCCCAGCATTTT.

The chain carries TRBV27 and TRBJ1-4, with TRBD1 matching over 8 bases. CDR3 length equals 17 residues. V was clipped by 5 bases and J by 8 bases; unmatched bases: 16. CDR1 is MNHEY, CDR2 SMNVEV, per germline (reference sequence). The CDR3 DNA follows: TGTGCCAGCAGTGCACCCGAGAGGCAGGGGGCGTTCGAAAAACTGTTTTTT. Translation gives CASSAPERQGAFEKLFF.

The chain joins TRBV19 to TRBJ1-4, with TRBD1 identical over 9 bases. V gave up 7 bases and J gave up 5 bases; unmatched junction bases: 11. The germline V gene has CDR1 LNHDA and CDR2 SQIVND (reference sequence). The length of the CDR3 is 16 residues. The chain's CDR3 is CASNARATGGNEKLFF. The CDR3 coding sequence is TGTGCCAGTAATGCCCGCGCGACAGGGGGGAATGAAAAACTGTTTTTT.

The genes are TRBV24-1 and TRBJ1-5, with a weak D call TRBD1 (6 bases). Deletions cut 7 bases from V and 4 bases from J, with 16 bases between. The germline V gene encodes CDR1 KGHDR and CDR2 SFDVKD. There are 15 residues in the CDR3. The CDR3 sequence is CATSPGGWGNQPQHF. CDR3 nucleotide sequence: TGTGCCACCAGCCCTGGGGGCTGGGGGAATCAGCCCCAGCATTTT.

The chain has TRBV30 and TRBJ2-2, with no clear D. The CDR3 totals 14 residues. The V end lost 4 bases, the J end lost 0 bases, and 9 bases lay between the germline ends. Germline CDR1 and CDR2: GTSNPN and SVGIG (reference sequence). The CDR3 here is CAWTAFSNTGELFF. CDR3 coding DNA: TGTGCCTGGACGGCGTTTTCGAACACCGGGGAGCTGTTTTTT. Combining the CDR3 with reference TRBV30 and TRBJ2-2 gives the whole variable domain SQTIHQWPATLVQPVGSPLSLECTVEGTSNPNLYWYRQAAGRGLQLLFYSVGIGQISSEVPQNLSASRPQDRQFILSSKKLLLSDSGFYLCAWTAFSNTGELFFGEGSRLTVL.

The CDR3 coding sequence is TGTGCCAGCGCTGGGAGGAGAGAAGAGACCCAGTACTTC. Amino acid sequence: CASAGRREETQYF. The V call is TRBV5-6, the J call TRBJ2-5; D is perhaps TRBD2 (6 bases). CDR3 length equals 13 residues. Germline-derived CDR1 and CDR2 are SGHDT and YYEEEE. V was trimmed by 7 bases and J by 3 bases, leaving 13 bases between them.

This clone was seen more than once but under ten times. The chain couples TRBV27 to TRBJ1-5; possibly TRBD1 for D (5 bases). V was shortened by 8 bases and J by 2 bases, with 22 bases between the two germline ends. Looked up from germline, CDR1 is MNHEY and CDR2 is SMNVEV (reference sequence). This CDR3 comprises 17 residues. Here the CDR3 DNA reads TGTGCCAGCCAAGAACAAGGGGCCGGCTGGGGCAATCAGCCCCAGCATTTT. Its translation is CASQEQGAGWGNQPQHF.

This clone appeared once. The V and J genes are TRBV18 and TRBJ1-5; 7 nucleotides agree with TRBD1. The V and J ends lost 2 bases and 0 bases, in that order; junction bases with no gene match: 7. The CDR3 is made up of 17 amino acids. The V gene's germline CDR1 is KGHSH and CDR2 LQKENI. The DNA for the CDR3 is TGTGCCAGCTCACCAGACAGGGTATCGTATAGCAATCAGCCCCAGCATTTT. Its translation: CASSPDRVSYSNQPQHF.

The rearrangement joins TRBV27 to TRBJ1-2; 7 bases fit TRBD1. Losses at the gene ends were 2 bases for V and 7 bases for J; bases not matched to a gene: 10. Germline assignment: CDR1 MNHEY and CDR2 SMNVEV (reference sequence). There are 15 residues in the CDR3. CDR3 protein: CASSLQQGLLAGYTF. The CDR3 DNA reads TGTGCCAGCAGTTTACAACAGGGGCTCCTGGCTGGCTACACCTTC.

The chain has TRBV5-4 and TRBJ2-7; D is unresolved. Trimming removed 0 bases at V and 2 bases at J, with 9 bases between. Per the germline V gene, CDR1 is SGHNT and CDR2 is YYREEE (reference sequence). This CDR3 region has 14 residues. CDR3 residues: CASSLAPYTYEQYF. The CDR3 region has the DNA TGTGCCAGCAGCTTGGCACCGTATACCTACGAGCAGTACTTC.

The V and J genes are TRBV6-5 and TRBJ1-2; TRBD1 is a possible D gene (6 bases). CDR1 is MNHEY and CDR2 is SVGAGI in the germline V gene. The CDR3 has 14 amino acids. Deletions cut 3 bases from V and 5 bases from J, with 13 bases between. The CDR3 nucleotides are TGTGCCAGCAGTTATACGACAGGCTCGTATGGCTACACCTTC. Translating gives CASSYTTGSYGYTF.

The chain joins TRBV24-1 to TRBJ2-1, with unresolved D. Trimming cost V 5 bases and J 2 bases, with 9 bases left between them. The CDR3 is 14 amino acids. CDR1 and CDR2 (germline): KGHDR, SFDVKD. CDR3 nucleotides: TGTGCCACCAGTGTACCTGGCACCTACAATGAGCAGTTCTTC. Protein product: CATSVPGTYNEQFF.

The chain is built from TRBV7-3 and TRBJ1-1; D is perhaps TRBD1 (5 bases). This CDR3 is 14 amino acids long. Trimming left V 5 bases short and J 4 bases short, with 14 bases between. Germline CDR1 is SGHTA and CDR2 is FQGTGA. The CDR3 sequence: CASSKGRGSTEAFF. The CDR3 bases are TGTGCCAGCAGCAAAGGACGGGGCTCCACTGAAGCTTTCTTT.

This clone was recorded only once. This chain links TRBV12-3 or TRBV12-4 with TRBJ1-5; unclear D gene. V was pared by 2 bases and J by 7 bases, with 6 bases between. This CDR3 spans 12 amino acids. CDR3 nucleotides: TGTGCCAGCAGTTTAATCAGGCAGCCCCAGCATTTT. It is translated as CASSLIRQPQHF.

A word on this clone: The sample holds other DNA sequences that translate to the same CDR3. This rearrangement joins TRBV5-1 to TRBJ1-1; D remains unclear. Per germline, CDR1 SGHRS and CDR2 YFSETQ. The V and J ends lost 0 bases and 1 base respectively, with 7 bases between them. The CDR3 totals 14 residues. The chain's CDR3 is CASSLEGRNTEAFF. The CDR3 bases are TGCGCCAGCAGCTTGGAGGGCAGGAACACTGAAGCTTTCTTT.

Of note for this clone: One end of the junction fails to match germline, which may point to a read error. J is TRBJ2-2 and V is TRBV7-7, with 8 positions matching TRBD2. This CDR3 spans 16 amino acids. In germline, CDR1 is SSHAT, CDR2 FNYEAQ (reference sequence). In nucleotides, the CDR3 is TGTGCTAGCAGCCCAAGGACTAGCCCGGCAACCGGGGAGCTGTTTTTT. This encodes CASSPRTSPATGELFF.

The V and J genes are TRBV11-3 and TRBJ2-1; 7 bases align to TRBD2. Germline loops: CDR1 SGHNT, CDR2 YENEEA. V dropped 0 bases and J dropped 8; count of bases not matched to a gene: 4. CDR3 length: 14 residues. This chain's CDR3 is CASSLDPTSDEQFF. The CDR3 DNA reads TGTGCCAGCAGCTTAGACCCTACTAGCGATGAGCAGTTCTTC.

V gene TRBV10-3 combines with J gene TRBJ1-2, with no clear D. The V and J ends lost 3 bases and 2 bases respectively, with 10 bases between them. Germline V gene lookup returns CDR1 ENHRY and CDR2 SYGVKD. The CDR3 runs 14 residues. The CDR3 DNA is TGTGCCATCAGTGATCCTCTCCGGAACTATGGCTACACCTTC. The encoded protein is CAISDPLRNYGYTF.

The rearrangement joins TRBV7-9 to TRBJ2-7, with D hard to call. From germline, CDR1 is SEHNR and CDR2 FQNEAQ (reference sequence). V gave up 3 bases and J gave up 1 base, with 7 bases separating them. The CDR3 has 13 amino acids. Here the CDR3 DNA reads TGTGCCAGCAGCTTCGCCCTTTCCTACGAGCAGTACTTC. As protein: CASSFALSYEQYF.

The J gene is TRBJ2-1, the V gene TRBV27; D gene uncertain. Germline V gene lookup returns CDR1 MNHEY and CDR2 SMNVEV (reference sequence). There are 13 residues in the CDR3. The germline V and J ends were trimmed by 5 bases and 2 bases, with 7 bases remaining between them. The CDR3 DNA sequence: TGTGCCAGCAGTGGGCGGACCTACAATGAGCAGTTCTTC. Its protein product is CASSGRTYNEQFF.

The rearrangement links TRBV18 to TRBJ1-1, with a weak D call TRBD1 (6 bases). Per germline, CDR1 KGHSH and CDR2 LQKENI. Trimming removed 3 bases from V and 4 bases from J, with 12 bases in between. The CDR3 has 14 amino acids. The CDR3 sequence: CASSPGDTGTEAFF. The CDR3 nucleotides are TGTGCCAGCTCACCCGGGGACACCGGCACTGAAGCTTTCTTT.

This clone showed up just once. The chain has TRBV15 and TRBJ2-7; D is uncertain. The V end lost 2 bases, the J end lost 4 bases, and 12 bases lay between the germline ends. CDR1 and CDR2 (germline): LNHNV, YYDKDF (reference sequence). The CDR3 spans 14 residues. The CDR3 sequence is CATSRLEAYYEQYF. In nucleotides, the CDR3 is TGTGCCACCAGCAGACTAGAAGCGTATTACGAGCAGTACTTC.